Given below is one T cell receptor beta chain in context. The V gene's germline CDR1 is LGHNT and CDR2 FRNRAP. V lost 3 bases, J lost 4 bases, and 11 bases stayed unmatched. The CDR3 sequence is 17 residues long. This sample stems from a study of blood T cell repertoires in COVID-19. Generated by immunoSEQ multiplex PCR, the TCRdb table keeps only in-frame clones and is missing some. The sample includes some 400,000 clones, roughly nine tenths of them seen just once. This receptor was taken from a young man who had recovered from COVID-19. The sequenced sample was PBMCs or T cells enriched from blood (not recorded which). The chain recombines TRBV12-5 with TRBJ2-7; 11 bases match TRBD2. The CDR3 DNA reads as TGTGCTAGTGGTTTCTATATTACTAGCGGGAGCGGATACGAGCAGTACTTC. The encoded protein is CASGFYITSGSGYEQYF.